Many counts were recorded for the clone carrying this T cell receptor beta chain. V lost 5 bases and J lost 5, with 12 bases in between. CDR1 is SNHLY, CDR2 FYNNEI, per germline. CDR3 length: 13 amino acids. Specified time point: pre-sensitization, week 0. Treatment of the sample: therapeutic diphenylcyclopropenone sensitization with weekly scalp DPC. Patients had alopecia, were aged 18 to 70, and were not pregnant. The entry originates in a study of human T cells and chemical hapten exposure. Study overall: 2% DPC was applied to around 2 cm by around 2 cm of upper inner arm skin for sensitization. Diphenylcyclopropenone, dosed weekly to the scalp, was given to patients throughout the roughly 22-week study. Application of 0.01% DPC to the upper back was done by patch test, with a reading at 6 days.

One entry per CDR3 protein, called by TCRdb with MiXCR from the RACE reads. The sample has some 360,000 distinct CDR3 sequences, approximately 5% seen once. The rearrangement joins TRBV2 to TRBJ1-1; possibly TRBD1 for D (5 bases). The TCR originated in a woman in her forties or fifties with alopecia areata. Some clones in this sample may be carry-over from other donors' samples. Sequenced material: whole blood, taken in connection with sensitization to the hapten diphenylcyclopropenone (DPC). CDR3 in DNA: TGTGCCAGCAGTCTCATTGAGGGGACTGAAGCTTTCTTT. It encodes CASSLIEGTEAFF.